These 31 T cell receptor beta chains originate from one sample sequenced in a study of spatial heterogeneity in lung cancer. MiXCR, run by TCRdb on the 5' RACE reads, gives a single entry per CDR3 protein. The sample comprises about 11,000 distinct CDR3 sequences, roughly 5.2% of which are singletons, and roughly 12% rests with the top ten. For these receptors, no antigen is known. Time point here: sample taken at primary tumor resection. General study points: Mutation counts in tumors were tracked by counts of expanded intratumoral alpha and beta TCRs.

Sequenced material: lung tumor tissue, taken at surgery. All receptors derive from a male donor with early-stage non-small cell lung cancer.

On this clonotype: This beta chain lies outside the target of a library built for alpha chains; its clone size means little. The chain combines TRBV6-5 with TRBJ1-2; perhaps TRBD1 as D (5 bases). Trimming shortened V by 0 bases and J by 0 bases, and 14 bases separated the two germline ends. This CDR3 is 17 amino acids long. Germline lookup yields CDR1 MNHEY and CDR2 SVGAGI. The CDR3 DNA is TGTGCCAGCAGTTACTCGAAATGGGGGGATACTAACTATGGCTACACCTTC. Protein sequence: CASSYSKWGDTNYGYTF.

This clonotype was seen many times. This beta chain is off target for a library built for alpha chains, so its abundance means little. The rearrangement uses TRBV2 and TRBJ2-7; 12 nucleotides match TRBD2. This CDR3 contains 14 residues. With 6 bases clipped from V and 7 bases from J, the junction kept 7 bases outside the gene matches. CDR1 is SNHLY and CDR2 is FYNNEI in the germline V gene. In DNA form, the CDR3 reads TGTGCCAGCAGCCCCGGGACTAGCGGGTTGGAGCAGTACTTC. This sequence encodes CASSPGTSGLEQYF.

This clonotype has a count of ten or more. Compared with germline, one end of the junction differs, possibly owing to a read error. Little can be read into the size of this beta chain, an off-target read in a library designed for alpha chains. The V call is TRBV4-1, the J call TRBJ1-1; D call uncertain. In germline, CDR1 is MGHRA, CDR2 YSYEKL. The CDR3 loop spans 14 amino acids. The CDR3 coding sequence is TGCGCCAGCAGCCAAGAAAGGGCGAACTCTGAAGCTTTCTTT. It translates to CASSQERANSEAFF.

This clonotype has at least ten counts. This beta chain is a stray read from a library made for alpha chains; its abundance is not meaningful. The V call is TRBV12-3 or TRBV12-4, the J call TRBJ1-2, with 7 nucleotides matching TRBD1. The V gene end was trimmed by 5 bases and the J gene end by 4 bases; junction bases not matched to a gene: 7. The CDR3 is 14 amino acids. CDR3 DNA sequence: TGTGCCAGCAGTCCCAGACAGGGCACCTATGGCTACACCTTC. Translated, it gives CASSPRQGTYGYTF.

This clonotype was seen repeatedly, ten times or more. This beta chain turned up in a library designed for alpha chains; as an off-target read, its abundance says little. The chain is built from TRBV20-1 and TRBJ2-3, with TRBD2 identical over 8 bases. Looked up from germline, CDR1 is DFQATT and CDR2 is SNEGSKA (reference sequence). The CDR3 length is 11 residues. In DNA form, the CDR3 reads TGCAGGACGGGGGGGCCAGATACGCAGTATTTT. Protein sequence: CRTGGPDTQYF.

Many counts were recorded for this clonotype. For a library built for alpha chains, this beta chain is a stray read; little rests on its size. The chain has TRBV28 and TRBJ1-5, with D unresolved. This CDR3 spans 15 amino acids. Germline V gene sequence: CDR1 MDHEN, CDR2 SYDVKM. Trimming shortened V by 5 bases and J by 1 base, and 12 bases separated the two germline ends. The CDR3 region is CASSPPPVSNQPQHF. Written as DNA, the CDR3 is TGTGCCAGCAGTCCCCCCCCGGTGAGCAATCAGCCCCAGCATTTT. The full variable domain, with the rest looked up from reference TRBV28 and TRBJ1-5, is DVKVTQSSRYLVKRTGEKVFLECVQDMDHENMFWYRQDPGLGLRLIYFSYDVKMKEKGDIPEGYSVSREKKERFSLILESASTNQTSMYLCASSPPPVSNQPQHFGDGTRLSIL.

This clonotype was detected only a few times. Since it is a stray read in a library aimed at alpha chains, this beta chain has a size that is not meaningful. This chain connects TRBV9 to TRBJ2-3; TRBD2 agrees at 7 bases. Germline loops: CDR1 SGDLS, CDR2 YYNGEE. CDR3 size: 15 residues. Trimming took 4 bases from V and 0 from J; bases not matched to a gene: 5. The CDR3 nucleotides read TGTGCCAGCAGCTTCTCAGCGGGAAGCACAGATACGCAGTATTTT. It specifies CASSFSAGSTDTQYF.

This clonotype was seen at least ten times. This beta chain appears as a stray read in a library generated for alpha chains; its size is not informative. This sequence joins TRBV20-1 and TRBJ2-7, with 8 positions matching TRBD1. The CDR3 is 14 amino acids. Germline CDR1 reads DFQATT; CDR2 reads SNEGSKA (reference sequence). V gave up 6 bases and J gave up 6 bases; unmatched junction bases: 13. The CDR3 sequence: CSANPSRGPSEQYF. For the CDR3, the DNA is TGCAGTGCAAATCCTTCCAGGGGGCCGAGCGAGCAGTACTTC.

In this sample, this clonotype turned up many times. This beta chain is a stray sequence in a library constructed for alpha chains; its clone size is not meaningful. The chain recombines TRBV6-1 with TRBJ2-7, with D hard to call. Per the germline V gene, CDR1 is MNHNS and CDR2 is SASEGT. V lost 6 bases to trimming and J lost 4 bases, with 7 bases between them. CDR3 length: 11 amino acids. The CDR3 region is CASSLMYEQYF. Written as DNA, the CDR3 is TGTGCCAGCAGCTTAATGTACGAGCAGTACTTC.

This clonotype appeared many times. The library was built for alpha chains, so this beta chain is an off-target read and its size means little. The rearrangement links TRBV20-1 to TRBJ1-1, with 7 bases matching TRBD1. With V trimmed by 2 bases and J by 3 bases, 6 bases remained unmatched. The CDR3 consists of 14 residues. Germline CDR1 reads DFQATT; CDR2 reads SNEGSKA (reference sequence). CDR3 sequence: CSARSWDRDTEAFF. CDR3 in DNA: TGCAGTGCTAGAAGCTGGGACAGAGACACTGAAGCTTTCTTT.

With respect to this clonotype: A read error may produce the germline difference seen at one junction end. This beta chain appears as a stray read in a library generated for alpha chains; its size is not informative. CDR3 sequence reads: CASSSGPAGYTGAFF. Written as DNA, the CDR3 is TGTGCCAGCAGCTCAGGGCCGGCGGGGTACACTGGAGCTTTCTTT. The genes are TRBV7-9 and TRBJ1-1; maybe TRBD1 (5 bases). The length of the CDR3 is 15 residues. Germline CDR1 and CDR2: SEHNR and FQNEAQ (reference sequence).

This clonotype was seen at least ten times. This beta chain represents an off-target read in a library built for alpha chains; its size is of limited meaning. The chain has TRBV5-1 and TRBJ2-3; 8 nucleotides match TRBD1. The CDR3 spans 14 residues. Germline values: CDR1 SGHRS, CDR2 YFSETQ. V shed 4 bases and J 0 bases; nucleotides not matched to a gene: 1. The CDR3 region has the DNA TGCGCCAGCAGCGGGACAGGAAGCACAGATACGCAGTATTTT. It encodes CASSGTGSTDTQYF.

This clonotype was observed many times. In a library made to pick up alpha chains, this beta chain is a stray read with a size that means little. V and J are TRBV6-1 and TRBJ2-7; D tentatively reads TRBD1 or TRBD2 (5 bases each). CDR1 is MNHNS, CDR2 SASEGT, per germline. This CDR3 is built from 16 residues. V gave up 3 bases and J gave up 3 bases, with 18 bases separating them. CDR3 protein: CASSDLGTGGGYEQYF. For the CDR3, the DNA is TGTGCCAGCAGTGACCTGGGAACAGGTGGGGGCTACGAGCAGTACTTC.

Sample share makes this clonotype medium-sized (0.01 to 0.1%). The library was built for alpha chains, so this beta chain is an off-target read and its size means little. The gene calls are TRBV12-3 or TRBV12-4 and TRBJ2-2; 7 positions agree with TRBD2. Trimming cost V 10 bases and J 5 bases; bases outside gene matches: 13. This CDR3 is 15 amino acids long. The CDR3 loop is CATTGLSMWTGELFF. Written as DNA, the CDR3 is TGTGCCACTACGGGACTATCGATGTGGACCGGGGAGCTGTTTTTT.

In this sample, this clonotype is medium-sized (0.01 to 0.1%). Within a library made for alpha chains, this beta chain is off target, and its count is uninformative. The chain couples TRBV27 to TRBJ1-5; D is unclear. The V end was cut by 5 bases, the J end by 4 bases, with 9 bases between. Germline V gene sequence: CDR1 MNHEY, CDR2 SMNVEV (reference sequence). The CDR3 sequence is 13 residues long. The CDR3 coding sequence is TGTGCCAGCAGTGTGACACTTAATCAGCCCCAGCATTTT. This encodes CASSVTLNQPQHF.

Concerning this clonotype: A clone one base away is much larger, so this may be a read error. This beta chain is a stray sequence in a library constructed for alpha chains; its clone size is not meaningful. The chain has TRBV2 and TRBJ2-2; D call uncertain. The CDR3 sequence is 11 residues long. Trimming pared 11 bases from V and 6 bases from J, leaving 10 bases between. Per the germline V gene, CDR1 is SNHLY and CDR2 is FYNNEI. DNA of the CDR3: TGTGCCCGGAGATGGCCCGGGGAGCTGTTTTTT. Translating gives CARRWPGELFF.

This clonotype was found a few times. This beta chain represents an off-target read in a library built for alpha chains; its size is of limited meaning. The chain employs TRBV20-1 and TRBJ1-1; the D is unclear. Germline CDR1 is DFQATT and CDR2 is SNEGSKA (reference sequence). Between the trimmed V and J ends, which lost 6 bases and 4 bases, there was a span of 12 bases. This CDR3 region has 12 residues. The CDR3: CSADDGRTEAFF. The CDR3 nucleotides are TGCAGTGCCGACGACGGGCGCACTGAAGCTTTCTTT.

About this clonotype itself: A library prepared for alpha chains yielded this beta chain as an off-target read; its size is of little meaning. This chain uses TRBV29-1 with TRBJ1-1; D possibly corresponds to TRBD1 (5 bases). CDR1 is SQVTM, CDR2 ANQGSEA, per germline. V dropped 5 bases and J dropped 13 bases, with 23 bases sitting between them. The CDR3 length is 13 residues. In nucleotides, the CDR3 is TGCAGCGTTCGGCAACCAGAGGGACTTCCGGGTTTCTTT. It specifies CSVRQPEGLPGFF.

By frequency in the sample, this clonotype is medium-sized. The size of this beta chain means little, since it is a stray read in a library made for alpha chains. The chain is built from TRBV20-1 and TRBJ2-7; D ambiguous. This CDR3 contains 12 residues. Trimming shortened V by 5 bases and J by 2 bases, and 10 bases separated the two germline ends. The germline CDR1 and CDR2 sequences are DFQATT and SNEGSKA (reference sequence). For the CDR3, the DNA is TGCAGTGCTCGGACGTCTACCTACGAGCAGTACTTC. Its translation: CSARTSTYEQYF.

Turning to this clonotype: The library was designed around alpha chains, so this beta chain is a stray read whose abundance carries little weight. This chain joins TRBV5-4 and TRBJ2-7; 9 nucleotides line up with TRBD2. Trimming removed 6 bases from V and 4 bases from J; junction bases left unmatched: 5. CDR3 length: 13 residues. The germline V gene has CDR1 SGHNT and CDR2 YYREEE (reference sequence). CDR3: CASKDSGRYEQYF. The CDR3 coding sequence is TGTGCCAGCAAAGATAGCGGGAGATACGAGCAGTACTTC. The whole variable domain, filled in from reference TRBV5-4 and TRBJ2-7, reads ETGVTQSPTHLIKTRGQQVTLRCSSQSGHNTVSWYQQALGQGPQFIFQYYREEENGRGNFPPRFSGLQFPNYSSELNVNALELDDSALYLCASKDSGRYEQYFGPGTRLTVT.

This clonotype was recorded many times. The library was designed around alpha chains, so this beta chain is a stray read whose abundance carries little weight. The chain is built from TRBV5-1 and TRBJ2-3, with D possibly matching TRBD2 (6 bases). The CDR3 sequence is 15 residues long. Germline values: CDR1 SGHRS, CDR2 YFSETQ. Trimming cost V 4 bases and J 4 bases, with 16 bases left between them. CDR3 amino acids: CASSMDYSAADTQYF. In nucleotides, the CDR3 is TGCGCCAGCAGCATGGACTATTCGGCGGCAGATACGCAGTATTTT.

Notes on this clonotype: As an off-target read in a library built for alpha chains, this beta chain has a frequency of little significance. The CDR3 coding sequence is TGTGCCACCGGGGGGCTGCACGAGCAGTACTTC. Its translation: CATGGLHEQYF. The chain employs TRBV27 and TRBJ2-7, with a tentative D call TRBD2 (7 bases). Germline lookup yields CDR1 MNHEY and CDR2 SMNVEV (reference sequence). V was pared by 10 bases and J by 5 bases, with 12 bases between. The CDR3 spans 11 residues.

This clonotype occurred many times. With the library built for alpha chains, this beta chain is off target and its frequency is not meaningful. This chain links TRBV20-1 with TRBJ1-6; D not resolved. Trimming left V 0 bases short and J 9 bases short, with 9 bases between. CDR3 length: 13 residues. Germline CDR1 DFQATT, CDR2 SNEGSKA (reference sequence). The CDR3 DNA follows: TGCAGTGCTAGAGATCCTCAAGTTTCACCCCTCCACTTT. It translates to CSARDPQVSPLHF.

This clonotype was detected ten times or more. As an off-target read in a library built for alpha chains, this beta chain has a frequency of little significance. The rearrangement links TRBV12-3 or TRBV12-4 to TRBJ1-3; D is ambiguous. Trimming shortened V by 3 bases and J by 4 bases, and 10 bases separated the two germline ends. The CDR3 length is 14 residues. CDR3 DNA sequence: TGTGCCAGCAGTTTTGGCACACTAGGAAACACCATATATTTT. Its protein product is CASSFGTLGNTIYF.

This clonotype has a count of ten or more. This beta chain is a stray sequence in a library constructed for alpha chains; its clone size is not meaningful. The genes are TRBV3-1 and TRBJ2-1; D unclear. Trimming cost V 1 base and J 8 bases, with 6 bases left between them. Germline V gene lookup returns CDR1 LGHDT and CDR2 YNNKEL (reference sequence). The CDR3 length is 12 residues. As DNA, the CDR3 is TGTGCCAGCAGCCAAGTGGTACATGAGCAGTTCTTC. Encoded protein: CASSQVVHEQFF.

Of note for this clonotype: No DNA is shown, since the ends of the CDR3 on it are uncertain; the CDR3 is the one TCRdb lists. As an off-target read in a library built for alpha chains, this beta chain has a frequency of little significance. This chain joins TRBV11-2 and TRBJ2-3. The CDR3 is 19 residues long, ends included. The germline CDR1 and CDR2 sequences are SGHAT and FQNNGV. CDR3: CASSFYICSAPTAGDTQYF.

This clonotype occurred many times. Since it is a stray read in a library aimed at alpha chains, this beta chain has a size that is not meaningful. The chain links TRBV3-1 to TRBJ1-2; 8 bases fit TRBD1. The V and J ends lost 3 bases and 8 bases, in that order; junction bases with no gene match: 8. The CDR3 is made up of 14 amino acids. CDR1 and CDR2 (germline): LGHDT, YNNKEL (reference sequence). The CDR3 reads CASSQRTGFGGYTF. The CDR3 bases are TGTGCCAGCAGCCAGAGGACAGGGTTCGGGGGCTACACCTTC. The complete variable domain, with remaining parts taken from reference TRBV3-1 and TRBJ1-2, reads DTAVSQTPKYLVTQMGNDKSIKCEQNLGHDTMYWYKQDSKKFLKIMFSYNNKELIINETVPNRFSPKSPDKAHLNLHINSLELGDSAVYFCASSQRTGFGGYTFGSGTRLTVV.

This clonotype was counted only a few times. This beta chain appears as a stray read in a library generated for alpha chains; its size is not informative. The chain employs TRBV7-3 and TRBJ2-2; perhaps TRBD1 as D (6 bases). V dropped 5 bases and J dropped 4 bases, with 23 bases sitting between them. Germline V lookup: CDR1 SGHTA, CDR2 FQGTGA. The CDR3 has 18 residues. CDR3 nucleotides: TGTGCCAGCAGCCCAGGATCGACAGGCGGTAGGGGCACCGGGGAGCTGTTTTTT. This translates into CASSPGSTGGRGTGELFF.

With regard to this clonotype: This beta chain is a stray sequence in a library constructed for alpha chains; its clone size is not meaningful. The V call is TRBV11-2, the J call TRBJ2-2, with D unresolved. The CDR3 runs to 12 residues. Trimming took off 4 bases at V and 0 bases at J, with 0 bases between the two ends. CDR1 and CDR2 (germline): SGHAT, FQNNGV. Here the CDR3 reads CASSSNTGELFF. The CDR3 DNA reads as TGTGCCAGCAGCTCGAACACCGGGGAGCTGTTTTTT.

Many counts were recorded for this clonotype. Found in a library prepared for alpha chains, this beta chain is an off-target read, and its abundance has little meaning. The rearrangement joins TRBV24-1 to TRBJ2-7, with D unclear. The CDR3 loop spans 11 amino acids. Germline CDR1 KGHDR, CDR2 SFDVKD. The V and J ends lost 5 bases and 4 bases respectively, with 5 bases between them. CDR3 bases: TGTGCCACCAGTGGGGGTTACGAGCAGTACTTC. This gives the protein CATSGGYEQYF.

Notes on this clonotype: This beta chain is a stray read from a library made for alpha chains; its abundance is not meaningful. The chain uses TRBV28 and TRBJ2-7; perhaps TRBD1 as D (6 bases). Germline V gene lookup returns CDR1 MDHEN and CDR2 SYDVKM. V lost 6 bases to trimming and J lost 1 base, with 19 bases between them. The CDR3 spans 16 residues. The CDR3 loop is CASSPPRGKGSYEQYF. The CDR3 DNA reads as TGTGCCAGCAGCCCGCCCAGGGGAAAAGGATCCTACGAGCAGTACTTC.